A selection of T cell receptor beta chains follows, all from one sample in a study of shared clonotypes between healthy human individuals. Repertoires were generated with immunoSEQ multiplex PCR, while TCRdb's copy carries only in-frame clones and drops some. The repertoire holds about 2.2 million clones, with around 93% as singletons. Material: naive CD8+ T cells from PBMCs. The source is a man aged 18 to 30 in good health. Some clones in this sample may be carry-over from other donors' samples. CDR3s include the opening cysteine and the closing phenylalanine or tryptophan. The D gene is left open where the match is weak. Some rows have no size entry. The others give once, few or many, or a class for an expanded clone.

D	size	V	J	CDR3	DNA
.	.	TRBV29-1	TRBJ1-1	CSVEGGRQAFF	TGCAGCGTTGAAGGGGGAAGACAAGCTTTCTTT
.	.	TRBV10-3	TRBJ2-7	CAISEMGLLYEQYF	TGTGCCATCAGTGAAATGGGACTCCTATACGAGCAGTACTTC
.	once	TRBV10-3	TRBJ2-6	CAISEWKGPSSGANVLTF	TGTGCCATCAGTGAGTGGAAGGGGCCGAGCTCTGGGGCCAACGTCCTGACTTTC
.	.	TRBV5-1	TRBJ1-1	CASSPEGGEAFF	TGCGCCAGCAGCCCCGAAGGGGGTGAAGCTTTCTTT
.	.	TRBV19	TRBJ1-5	CASSIASAYSNQPQHF	TGTGCCAGTAGTATAGCATCTGCATACAGCAATCAGCCCCAGCATTTT
TRBD1	.	TRBV19	TRBJ2-5	CASGDRAQETQYF	TGTGCCAGTGGGGACAGGGCCCAAGAGACCCAGTACTTC
.	.	TRBV19	TRBJ1-4	CASSTERRSNEKLFF	TGTGCCAGTAGTACCGAGAGACGTTCTAATGAAAAACTGTTTTTT
TRBD2	.	TRBV4-3	TRBJ2-1	CASSQGPLAGVDEQFF	TGCGCCAGCAGCCAAGGGCCACTAGCGGGAGTAGATGAGCAGTTCTTC
TRBD2	.	TRBV5-1	TRBJ2-1	CASSLVKTPGTRQDNEQFF	TGCGCCAGCAGCTTGGTCAAGACTCCCGGGACTAGGCAGGACAATGAGCAGTTCTTC
.	.	TRBV7-8	TRBJ2-7	CASSLVRGVSYEQYF	TGTGCCAGCAGCTTAGTTAGAGGGGTTTCCTACGAGCAGTACTTC
TRBD1	.	TRBV16	TRBJ1-2	CASSQSPGQGEGIYGYTF	TGTGCCAGCAGCCAATCTCCGGGACAGGGTGAAGGCATCTATGGCTACACCTTC
.	.	TRBV4-1	TRBJ2-7	CASSQAGGHEQYF	TGCGCCAGCAGCCAAGCAGGGGGGCACGAGCAGTACTTC
.	.	TRBV28	TRBJ1-2	CASSYSPYGYTF	TGTGCCAGCAGTTACTCCCCCTACGGCTACACCTTC
TRBD1	.	TRBV30	TRBJ1-2	CAWGVYDRANYGYTF	TGTGCCTGGGGGGTTTACGACAGGGCAAACTATGGCTACACCTTC
.	.	TRBV7-9	TRBJ2-1	CASSESLHYNEQFF	TGTGCCAGCAGTGAGTCCTTGCACTACAATGAGCAGTTCTTC
TRBD2	.	TRBV5-1	TRBJ2-7	CASSLVGTSGKSYPEQYF	TGCGCCAGCAGCTTGGTAGGGACTAGCGGGAAATCCTACCCCGAGCAGTACTTC
.	.	TRBV4-1	TRBJ2-1	CASSPYPGPPALKDEQFF	TGCGCCAGCAGCCCATACCCCGGGCCTCCAGCCCTGAAGGATGAGCAGTTCTTC
.	.	TRBV7-8	TRBJ2-1	CASSQRWNEQFF	TGTGCCAGCAGCCAAAGGTGGAATGAGCAGTTCTTC
TRBD1	.	TRBV28	TRBJ2-7	CASTDLTGGALNEQYF	TGTGCCAGCACTGACCTGACAGGGGGCGCGTTAAACGAGCAGTACTTC
.	.	TRBV4-1	TRBJ2-2	CASSQVVSNTGELFF	TGCGCCAGCAGCCAAGTAGTGTCGAACACCGGGGAGCTGTTTTTT
.	.	TRBV2	TRBJ2-7	CASRDRVASYEQYF	TGTGCCAGCAGGGACAGAGTAGCTTCCTACGAGCAGTACTTC
.	.	TRBV28	TRBJ2-6	CASRVRETSGANVLTF	TGTGCCAGCAGGGTCAGGGAAACCTCTGGGGCCAACGTCCTGACTTTC
.	.	TRBV4-3	TRBJ2-7	CASSRSQGGGGYEQYF	TGCGCCAGCAGCCGGTCCCAAGGGGGGGGTGGCTACGAGCAGTACTTC
.	.	TRBV15	TRBJ1-5	CATTSGATNQPQHF	TGTGCCACCACCTCGGGAGCGACTAATCAGCCCCAGCATTTT
TRBD2	.	TRBV11-3	TRBJ2-1	CASSVGLGSEQFF	TGTGCCAGCAGCGTAGGACTAGGATCGGAGCAGTTCTTC
.	.	TRBV7-9	TRBJ1-2	CASSPPLGGYYGYTF	TGTGCCAGCAGCCCGCCCTTGGGAGGTTACTATGGCTACACCTTC
.	.	TRBV2	TRBJ2-7	CASSEGRPYEQYF	TGTGCCAGCAGTGAAGGCCGCCCTTACGAGCAGTACTTC
.	.	TRBV4-1	TRBJ2-7	CASSQKPGPTGEQYF	TGCGCCAGCAGCCAGAAACCGGGACCCACCGGCGAGCAGTACTTC
TRBD1	.	TRBV5-4	TRBJ1-2	CASTPRTGDPYGYTF	TGTGCCAGCACCCCTCGAACAGGGGACCCCTATGGCTACACCTTC
.	.	TRBV28	TRBJ1-1	CASSSPGPNPLNTEAFF	TGTGCCAGCAGCTCACCGGGCCCCAACCCCTTGAACACTGAAGCTTTCTTT
.	.	TRBV7-2	TRBJ2-1	CASSLYAGGPSSYNEQFF	TGTGCCAGCAGCTTATACGCCGGGGGGCCTAGCTCCTACAATGAGCAGTTCTTC
.	few	TRBV7-9	TRBJ1-1	CASSAGTWNTEAFF	TGTGCCAGCAGCGCCGGGACCTGGAACACTGAAGCTTTCTTT
.	.	TRBV28	TRBJ1-1	CASSPDLVDEEAFF	TGTGCCAGCAGCCCCGACCTGGTCGACGAAGAAGCTTTCTTT
TRBD1	.	TRBV29-1	TRBJ2-2	CSVEKTGLSGELFF	TGCAGCGTTGAAAAGACAGGGTTGTCCGGGGAGCTGTTTTTT
.	.	TRBV19	TRBJ1-1	CASRKRQWNTEAFF	TGTGCCAGTAGAAAAAGACAGTGGAACACTGAAGCTTTCTTT
.	.	TRBV11-2	TRBJ1-1	CASSLGQGGTEAFF	TGTGCCAGCAGCTTAGGCCAAGGGGGGACTGAAGCTTTCTTT
TRBD2	.	TRBV27	TRBJ2-3	CASSSLTLAGVSHTQYF	TGTGCCAGCAGTTCATTGACACTAGCGGGAGTTTCACATACGCAGTATTTT
.	.	TRBV2	TRBJ2-3	CASSRRSIADTQYF	TGTGCCAGCAGTAGGAGGAGCATCGCAGATACGCAGTATTTT
.	once	TRBV29-1	TRBJ2-1	CSAGKGRTTDNEQFF	TGCAGCGCCGGGAAGGGCCGTACGACCGACAATGAGCAGTTCTTC
.	.	TRBV30	TRBJ1-5	CAWSGGQGFNWPQHF	TGTGCCTGGAGTGGTGGCCAGGGCTTTAATTGGCCCCAGCATTTT
TRBD2	.	TRBV19	TRBJ2-1	CASSGLAGKTYNEQFF	TGTGCCAGTAGTGGGCTAGCGGGGAAGACCTACAATGAGCAGTTCTTC
.	.	TRBV7-6	TRBJ2-7	CASRPGPNYEQYF	TGTGCCAGCCGACCGGGACCGAACTACGAGCAGTACTTC
.	.	TRBV4-2	TRBJ2-1	CASSQEENFPNYNEQFF	TGTGCCAGCAGCCAAGAGGAGAACTTTCCAAACTACAATGAGCAGTTCTTC
.	.	TRBV28	TRBJ1-4	CASSSPGREGEKLFF	TGTGCCAGCAGTTCCCCGGGCAGGGAAGGAGAAAAACTGTTTTTT
TRBD2	.	TRBV9	TRBJ2-7	CASSAGLAEISYEQYF	TGTGCCAGCAGCGCGGGACTAGCGGAAATTTCCTACGAGCAGTACTTC
.	.	TRBV4-2	TRBJ1-1	CASSQVMNTEAFF	TGTGCCAGCAGCCAAGTAATGAACACTGAAGCTTTCTTT
.	.	TRBV29-1	TRBJ2-3	CSVEGRDSTDTQYF	TGCAGCGTCGAGGGCAGGGATAGCACAGATACGCAGTATTTT
.	.	TRBV23-1	TRBJ1-5	CASSQDPNQPQHF	TGCGCCAGCAGTCAAGACCCCAATCAGCCCCAGCATTTT
.	.	TRBV28	TRBJ2-7	CASSSPGYEQYF	TGTGCCAGCAGTTCCCCGGGGTACGAGCAGTACTTC
.	.	TRBV7-9	TRBJ2-2	CASSHPEGPNTGELFF	TGTGCCAGCAGCCACCCAGAGGGACCGAACACCGGGGAGCTGTTTTTT
.	.	TRBV9	TRBJ1-1	CASSVGRGRENTEAFF	TGTGCCAGCAGCGTAGGGCGGGGACGGGAAAACACTGAAGCTTTCTTT